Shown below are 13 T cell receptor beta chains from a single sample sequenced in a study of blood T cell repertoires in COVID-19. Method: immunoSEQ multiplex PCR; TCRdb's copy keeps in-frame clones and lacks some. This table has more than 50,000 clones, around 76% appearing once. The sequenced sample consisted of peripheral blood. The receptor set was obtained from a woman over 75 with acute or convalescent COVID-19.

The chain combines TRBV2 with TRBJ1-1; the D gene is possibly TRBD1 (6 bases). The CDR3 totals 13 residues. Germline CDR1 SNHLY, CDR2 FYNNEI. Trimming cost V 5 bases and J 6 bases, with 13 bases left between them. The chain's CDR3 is CASSPGAGAEAFF. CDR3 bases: TGTGCCAGCAGTCCAGGGGCGGGGGCTGAAGCTTTCTTT.

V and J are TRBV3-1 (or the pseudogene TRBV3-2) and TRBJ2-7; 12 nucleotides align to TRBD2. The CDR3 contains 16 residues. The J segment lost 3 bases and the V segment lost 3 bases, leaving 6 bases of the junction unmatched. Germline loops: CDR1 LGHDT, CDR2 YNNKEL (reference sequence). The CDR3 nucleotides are TGTGCCAGCAGCCAGAGCCCGGGACTAGCGGGCTACGAGCAGTACTTC. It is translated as CASSQSPGLAGYEQYF.

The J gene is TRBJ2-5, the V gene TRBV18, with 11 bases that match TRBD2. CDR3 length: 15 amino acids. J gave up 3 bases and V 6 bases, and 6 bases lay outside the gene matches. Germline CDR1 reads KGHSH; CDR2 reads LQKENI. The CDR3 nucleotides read TGTGCCAGCTCCCAGGGACTAGCGGAAGAAGAGACCCAGTACTTC. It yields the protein CASSQGLAEEETQYF. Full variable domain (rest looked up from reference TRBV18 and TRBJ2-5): NAGVMQNPRHLVRRRGQEARLRCSPMKGHSHVYWYRQLPEEGLKFMVYLQKENIIDESGMPKERFSAEFPKEGPSILRIQQVVRGDSAAYFCASSQGLAEEETQYFGPGTRLLVL.

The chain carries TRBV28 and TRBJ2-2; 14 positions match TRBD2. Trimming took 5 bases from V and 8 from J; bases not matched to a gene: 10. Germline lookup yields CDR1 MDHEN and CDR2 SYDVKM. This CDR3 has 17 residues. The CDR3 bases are TGTGCCAGCAGTACCCGACTAGCGGGAGGGCCTTGGGGGGAGCTGTTTTTT. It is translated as CASSTRLAGGPWGELFF.

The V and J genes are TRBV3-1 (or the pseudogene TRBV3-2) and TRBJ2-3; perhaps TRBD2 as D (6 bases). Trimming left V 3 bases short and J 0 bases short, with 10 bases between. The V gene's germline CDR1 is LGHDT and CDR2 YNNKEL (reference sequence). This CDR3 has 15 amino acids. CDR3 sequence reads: CASSQLGTSTDTQYF. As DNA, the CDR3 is TGTGCCAGCAGCCAGCTCGGGACTAGCACAGATACGCAGTATTTT.

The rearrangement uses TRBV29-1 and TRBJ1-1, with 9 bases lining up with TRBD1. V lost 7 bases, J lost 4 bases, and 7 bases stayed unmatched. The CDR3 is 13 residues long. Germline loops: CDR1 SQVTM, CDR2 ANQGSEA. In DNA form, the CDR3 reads TGCAGCGCCCAACGGGACAGGGTCACTGAAGCTTTCTTT. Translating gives CSAQRDRVTEAFF.

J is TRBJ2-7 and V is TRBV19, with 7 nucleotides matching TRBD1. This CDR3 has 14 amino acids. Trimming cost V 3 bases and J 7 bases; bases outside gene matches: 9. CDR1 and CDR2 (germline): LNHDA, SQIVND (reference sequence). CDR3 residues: CASSISTGAWEQYF. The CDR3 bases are TGTGCCAGTAGTATTAGCACAGGGGCTTGGGAGCAGTACTTC.

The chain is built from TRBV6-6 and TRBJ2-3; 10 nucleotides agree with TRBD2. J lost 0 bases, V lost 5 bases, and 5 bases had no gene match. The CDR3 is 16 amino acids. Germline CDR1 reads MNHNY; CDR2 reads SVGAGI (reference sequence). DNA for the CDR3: TGTGCCAGCAGTGTAGGGACTAGCGCTAGCACAGATACGCAGTATTTT. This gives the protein CASSVGTSASTDTQYF.

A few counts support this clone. The CDR3 region is CATKTDSYNEQFF. CDR3 sequence (DNA): TGTGCCACCAAGACAGACTCCTACAATGAGCAGTTCTTC. V gene TRBV27 combines with J gene TRBJ2-1; tentatively, D is TRBD1 (5 bases). The germline V gene encodes CDR1 MNHEY and CDR2 SMNVEV (reference sequence). The CDR3 sequence is 13 residues long. Trimming pared 10 bases from V and 0 bases from J, leaving 10 bases between.

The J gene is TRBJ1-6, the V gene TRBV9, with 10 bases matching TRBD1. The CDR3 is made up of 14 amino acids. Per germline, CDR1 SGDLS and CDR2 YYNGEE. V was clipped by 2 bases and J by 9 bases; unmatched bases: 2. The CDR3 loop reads CASSVGTGVSPLHF. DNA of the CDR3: TGTGCCAGCAGCGTCGGGACAGGGGTTTCACCCCTCCACTTT.

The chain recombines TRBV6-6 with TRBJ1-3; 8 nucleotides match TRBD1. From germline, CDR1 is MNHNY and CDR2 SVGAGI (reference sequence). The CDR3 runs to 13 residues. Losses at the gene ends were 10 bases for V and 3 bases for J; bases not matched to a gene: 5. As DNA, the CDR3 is TGTGCCACCCTTACAGGGGGTGGAAACACCATATATTTT. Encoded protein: CATLTGGGNTIYF.

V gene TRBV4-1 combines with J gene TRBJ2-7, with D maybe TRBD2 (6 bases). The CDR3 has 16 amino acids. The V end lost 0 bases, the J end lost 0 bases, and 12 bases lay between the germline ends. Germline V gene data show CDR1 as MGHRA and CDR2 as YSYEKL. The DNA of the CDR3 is TGCGCCAGCAGCCAAGAGGCCCTAGCGTACTCCTACGAGCAGTACTTC. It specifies CASSQEALAYSYEQYF.

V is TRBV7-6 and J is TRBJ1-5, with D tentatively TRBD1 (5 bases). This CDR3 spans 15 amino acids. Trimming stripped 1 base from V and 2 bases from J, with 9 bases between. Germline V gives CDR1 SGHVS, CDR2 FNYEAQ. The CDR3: CASSLGSGGNQPQHF. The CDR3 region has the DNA TGTGCCAGCAGCTTAGGTTCGGGGGGCAATCAGCCCCAGCATTTT.